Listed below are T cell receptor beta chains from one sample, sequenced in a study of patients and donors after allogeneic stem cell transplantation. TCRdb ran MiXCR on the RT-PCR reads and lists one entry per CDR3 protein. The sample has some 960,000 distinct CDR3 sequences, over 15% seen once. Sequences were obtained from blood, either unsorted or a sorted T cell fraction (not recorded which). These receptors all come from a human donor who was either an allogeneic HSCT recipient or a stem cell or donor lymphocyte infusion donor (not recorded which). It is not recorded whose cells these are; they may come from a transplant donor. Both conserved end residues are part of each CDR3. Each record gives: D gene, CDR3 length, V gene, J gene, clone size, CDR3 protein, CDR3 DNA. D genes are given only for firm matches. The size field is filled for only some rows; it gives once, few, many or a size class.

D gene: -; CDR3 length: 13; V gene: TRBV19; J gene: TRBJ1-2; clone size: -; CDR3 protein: CASSSTADYGYTF; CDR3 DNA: TGTGCCAGTAGTTCGACAGCAGACTATGGCTACACCTTC
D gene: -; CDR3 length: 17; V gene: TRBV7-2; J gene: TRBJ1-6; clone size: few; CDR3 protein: CASSLAQAGEGDSPLHF; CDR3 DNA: TGTGCCAGCAGCTTAGCGCAGGCAGGGGAAGGAGATTCACCCCTCCACTTT
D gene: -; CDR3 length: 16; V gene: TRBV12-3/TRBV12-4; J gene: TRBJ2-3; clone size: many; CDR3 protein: CASSPTTGLSTDTQYF; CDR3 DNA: TGTGCCAGCAGTCCTACGACGGGGCTTAGCACAGATACGCAGTATTTT
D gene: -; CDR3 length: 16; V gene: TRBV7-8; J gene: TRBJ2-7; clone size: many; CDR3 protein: CASSFRGSFSSYEQYF; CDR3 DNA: TGTGCCAGCAGCTTCAGAGGCAGCTTTTCCTCCTACGAGCAGTACTTC
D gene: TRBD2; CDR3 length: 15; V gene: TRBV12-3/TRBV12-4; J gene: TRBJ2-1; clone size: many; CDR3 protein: CASSLAAGGWNEQFF; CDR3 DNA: TGTGCCAGCAGTTTAGCGGCGGGAGGGTGGAATGAGCAGTTCTTC
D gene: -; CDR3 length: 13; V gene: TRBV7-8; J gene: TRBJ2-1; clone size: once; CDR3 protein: CASSVLDRSEQFF; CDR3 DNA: TGTGCCAGCAGCGTACTAGATCGAAGTGAGCAGTTCTTC
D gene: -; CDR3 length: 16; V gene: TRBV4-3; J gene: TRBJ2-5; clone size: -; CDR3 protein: CASSQQLLQGGETQYF; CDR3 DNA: TGCGCCAGCAGCCAACAGCTTTTACAGGGAGGGGAGACCCAGTACTTC
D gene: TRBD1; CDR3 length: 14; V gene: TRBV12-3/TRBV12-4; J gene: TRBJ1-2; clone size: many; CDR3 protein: CASSLTAGGFGYTF; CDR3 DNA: TGTGCCAGCAGTTTGACGGCAGGGGGCTTCGGCTACACCTTC
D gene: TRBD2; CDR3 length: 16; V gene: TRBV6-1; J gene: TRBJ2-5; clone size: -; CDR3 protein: CASSPTSGGSLGTQYF; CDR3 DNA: TGTGCCAGCAGCCCTACTAGCGGGGGAAGCCTAGGGACCCAGTACTTC
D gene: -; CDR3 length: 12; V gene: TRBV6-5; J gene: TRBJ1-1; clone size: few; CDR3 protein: CASSRLNTEAFF; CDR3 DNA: TGTGCCAGCAGCCGGCTGAACACTGAAGCTTTCTTT
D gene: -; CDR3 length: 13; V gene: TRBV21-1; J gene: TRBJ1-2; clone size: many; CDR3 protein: CARVLQGNYGYTF; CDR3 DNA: TGTGCCAGAGTACTGCAGGGCAACTATGGCTACACCTTC
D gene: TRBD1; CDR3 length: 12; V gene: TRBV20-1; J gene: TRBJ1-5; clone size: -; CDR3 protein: CSAKRKGAPQHF; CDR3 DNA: TGCAGTGCCAAGAGAAAGGGGGCCCCCCAGCATTTT
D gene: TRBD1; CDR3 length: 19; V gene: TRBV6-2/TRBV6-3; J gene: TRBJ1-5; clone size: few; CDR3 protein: CASSFHPDRGSLRNQPQHF; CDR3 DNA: TGTGCCAGCAGTTTCCACCCGGACAGGGGGTCTCTGAGGAATCAGCCCCAGCATTTT
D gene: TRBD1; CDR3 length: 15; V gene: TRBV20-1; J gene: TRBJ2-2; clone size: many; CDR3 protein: CSASPGTGDTGELFF; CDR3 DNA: TGCAGTGCTAGTCCCGGGACAGGGGACACCGGGGAGCTGTTTTTT
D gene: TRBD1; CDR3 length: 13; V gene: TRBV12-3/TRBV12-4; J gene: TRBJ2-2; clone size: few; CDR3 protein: CASSVTGAGELFF; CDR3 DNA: TGTGCCAGCAGTGTGACAGGGGCCGGGGAGCTGTTTTTT
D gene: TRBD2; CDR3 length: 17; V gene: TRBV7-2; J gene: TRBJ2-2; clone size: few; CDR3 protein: CASSWPGLAGVTGELFF; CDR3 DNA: TGTGCCAGCAGCTGGCCAGGACTAGCGGGAGTTACCGGGGAGCTGTTTTTT
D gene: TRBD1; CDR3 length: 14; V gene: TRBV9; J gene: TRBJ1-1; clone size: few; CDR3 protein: CASSYGQGIRGAFF; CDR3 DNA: TGTGCCAGCAGTTACGGACAGGGGATTCGGGGAGCTTTCTTT
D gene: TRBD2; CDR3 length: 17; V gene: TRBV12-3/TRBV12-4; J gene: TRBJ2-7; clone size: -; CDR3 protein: CASTLLGWRGSSYEQYF; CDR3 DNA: TGTGCCAGCACCCTATTAGGGTGGCGGGGGAGCTCCTACGAGCAGTACTTC
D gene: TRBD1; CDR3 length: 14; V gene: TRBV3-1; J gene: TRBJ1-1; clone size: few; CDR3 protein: CASSQTGSPTEAFF; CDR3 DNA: TGTGCCAGCAGCCAGACAGGGTCCCCCACTGAAGCTTTCTTT
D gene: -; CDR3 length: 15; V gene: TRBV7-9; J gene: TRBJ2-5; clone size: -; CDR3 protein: CASSPPGVPQETQYF; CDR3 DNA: TGTGCCAGCAGCCCCCCAGGGGTCCCTCAAGAGACCCAGTACTTC
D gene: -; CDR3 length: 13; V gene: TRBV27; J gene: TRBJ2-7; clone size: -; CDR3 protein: CASSLWADYEQYF; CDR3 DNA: TGTGCCAGCAGTTTATGGGCGGATTACGAGCAGTACTTC
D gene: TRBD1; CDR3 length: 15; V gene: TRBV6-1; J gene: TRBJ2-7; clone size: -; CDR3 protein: CASSDGQGRTYEQYF; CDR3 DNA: TGTGCCAGCAGTGATGGACAGGGGAGGACCTACGAGCAGTACTTC
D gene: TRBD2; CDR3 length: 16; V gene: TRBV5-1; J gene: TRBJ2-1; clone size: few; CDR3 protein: CASSLTPGLASPEQFF; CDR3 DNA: TGCGCCAGCAGCTTAACCCCAGGACTAGCGTCTCCTGAGCAGTTCTTC
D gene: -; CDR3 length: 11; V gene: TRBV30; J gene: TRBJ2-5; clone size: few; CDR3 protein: CAWSGEKTQYF; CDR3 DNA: TGTGCCTGGAGTGGAGAGAAGACCCAGTACTTC
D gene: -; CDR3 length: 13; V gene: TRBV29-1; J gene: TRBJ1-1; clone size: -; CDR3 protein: CSAHRSGNTEAFF; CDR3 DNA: TGCAGCGCACACCGCTCGGGAAACACTGAAGCTTTCTTT
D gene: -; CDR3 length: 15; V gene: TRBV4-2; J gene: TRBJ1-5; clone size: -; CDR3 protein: CASSQEEHSNQPQHF; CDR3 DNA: TGTGCCAGCAGCCAAGAAGAACATAGCAATCAGCCCCAGCATTTT
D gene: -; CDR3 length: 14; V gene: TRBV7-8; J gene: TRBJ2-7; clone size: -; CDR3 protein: CASSFRGTLYEQYF; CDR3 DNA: TGTGCCAGCAGCTTCAGGGGAACCCTTTACGAGCAGTACTTC
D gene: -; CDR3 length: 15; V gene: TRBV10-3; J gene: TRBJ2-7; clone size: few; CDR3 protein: CAIAGDIGRTYEQYF; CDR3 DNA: TGTGCCATCGCAGGAGACATTGGCCGGACCTACGAGCAGTACTTC
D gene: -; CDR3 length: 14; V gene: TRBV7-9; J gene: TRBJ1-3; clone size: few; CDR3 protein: CASSSNGAGNTIYF; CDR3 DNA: TGTGCCAGCAGCTCCAACGGAGCTGGAAACACCATATATTTT
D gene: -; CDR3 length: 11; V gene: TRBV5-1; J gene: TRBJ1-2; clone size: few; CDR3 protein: CASLGTEGYTF; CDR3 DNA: TGCGCCAGCCTAGGGACGGAAGGCTACACCTTC
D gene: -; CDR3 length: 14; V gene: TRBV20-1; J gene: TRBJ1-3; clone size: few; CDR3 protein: CSARDPTGRNTIYF; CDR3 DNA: TGCAGTGCTAGAGATCCCACAGGGAGAAACACCATATATTTT
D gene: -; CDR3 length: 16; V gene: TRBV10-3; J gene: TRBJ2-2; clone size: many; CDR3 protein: CAISELEAGYTGELFF; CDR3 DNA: TGTGCCATCAGTGAGTTGGAAGCGGGCTACACCGGGGAGCTGTTTTTT
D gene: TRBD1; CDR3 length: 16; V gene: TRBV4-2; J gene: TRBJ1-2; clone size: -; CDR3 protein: CASSQASAGGFDGYTF; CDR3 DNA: TGTGCCAGCAGCCAAGCTTCGGCAGGGGGCTTCGATGGCTACACCTTC
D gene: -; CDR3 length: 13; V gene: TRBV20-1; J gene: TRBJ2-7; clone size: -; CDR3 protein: CSARGAVPNEQYF; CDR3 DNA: TGCAGTGCTAGAGGGGCAGTTCCTAACGAGCAGTACTTC
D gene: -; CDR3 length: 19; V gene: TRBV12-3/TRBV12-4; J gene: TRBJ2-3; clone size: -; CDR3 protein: CASSLIGRGFTVSTDTQYF; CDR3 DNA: TGTGCCAGCAGTTTAATCGGCAGGGGATTTACCGTGAGCACAGATACGCAGTATTTT
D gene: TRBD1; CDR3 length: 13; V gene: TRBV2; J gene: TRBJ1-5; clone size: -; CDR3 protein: CASRTGVSQPQHF; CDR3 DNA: TGTGCCAGCAGGACAGGGGTTAGTCAGCCCCAGCATTTT
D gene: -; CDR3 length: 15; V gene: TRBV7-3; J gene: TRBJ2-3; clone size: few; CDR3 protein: CASSPARGVPDTQYF; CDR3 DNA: TGTGCCAGCAGCCCCGCGAGAGGCGTCCCAGATACGCAGTATTTT
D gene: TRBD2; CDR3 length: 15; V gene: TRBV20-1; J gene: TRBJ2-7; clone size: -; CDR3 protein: CSARWVAGGTYEQYF; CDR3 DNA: TGCAGTGCTAGATGGGTAGCGGGAGGCACCTACGAGCAGTACTTC
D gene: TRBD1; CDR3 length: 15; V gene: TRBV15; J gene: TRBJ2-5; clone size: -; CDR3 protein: CATSSLDRVDETQYF; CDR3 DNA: TGTGCCACCAGCAGCCTAGACAGGGTGGATGAGACCCAGTACTTC
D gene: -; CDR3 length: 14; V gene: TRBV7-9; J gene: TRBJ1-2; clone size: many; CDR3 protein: CASSLAESHYGYTF; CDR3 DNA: TGTGCCAGCAGCTTAGCAGAGTCTCACTATGGCTACACCTTC
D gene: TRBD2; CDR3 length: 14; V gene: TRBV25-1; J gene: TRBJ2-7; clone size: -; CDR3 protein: CASSEASGLYEQYF; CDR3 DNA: TGTGCCAGCAGTGAAGCTAGCGGGCTCTACGAGCAGTACTTC
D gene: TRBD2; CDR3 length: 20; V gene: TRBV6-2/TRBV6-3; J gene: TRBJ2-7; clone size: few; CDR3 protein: CASSYQQVPLAGGSTYEQYF; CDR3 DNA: TGTGCCAGCAGTTACCAGCAAGTGCCACTAGCGGGGGGTTCAACCTACGAGCAGTACTTC
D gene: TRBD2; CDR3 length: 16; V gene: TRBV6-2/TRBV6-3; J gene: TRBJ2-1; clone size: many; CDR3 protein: CASSYDSGGYNNEQFF; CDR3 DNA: TGTGCCAGCAGTTACGATAGCGGGGGGTATAACAATGAGCAGTTCTTC
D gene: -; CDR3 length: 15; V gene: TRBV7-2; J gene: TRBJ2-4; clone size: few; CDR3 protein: CASSPRLGTKNIQYF; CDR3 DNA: TGTGCCAGCAGCCCTAGACTAGGAACCAAAAACATTCAGTACTTC
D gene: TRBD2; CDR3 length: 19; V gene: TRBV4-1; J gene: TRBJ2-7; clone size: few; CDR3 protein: CASSQDRRTSGRLTYEQYF; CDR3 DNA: TGCGCCAGCAGCCAAGATAGGCGGACTAGCGGGAGACTAACCTACGAGCAGTACTTC
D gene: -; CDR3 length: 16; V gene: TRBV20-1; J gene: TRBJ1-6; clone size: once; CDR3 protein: CSARDRGTSYNSPLHF; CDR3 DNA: TGCAGTGCTAGAGATCGTGGGACCTCCTATAATTCACCCCTCCACTTT
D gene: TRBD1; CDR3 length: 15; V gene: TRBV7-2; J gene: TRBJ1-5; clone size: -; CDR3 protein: CASSSKDRAEQPQHF; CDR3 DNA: TGTGCCAGCAGCTCGAAGGACAGGGCAGAGCAGCCCCAGCATTTT
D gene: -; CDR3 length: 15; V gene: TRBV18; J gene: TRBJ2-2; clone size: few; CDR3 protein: CASSPIDANTGELFF; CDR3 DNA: TGTGCCAGCTCACCAATAGATGCGAACACCGGGGAGCTGTTTTTT
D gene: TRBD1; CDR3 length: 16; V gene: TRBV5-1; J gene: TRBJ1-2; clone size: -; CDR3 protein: CASSLGTGATNYGYTF; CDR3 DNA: TGCGCCAGCAGCTTAGGGACAGGGGCGACTAACTATGGCTACACCTTC
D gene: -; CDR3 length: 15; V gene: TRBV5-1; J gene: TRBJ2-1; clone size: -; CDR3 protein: CASSSGSPVGDEQFF; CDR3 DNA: TGCGCCAGCAGCTCCGGGTCGCCGGTAGGCGATGAGCAGTTCTTC
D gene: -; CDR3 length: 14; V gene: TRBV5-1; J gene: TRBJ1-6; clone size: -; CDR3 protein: CASSRGEEYSPLHF; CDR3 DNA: TGCGCCAGCAGCAGGGGGGAAGAATATTCACCCCTCCACTTT
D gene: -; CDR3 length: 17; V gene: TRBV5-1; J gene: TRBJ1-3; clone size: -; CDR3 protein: CASDVDGTSRSGNTIYF; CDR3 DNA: TGCGCCAGCGACGTGGACGGTACATCCCGCTCTGGAAACACCATATATTTT
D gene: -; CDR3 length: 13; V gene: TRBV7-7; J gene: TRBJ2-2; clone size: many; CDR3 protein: CASSRKNTGELFF; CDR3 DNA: TGTGCTAGCAGCCGTAAGAACACCGGGGAGCTGTTTTTT
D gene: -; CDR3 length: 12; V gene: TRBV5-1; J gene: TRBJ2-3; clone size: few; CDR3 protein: CASETRGGTQYF; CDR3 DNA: TGCGCCAGCGAGACACGTGGGGGTACGCAGTATTTT
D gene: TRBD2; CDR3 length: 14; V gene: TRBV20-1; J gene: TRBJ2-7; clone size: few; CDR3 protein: CSAREGGVSYEQYF; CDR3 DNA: TGCAGTGCTAGAGAGGGGGGGGTCTCCTACGAGCAGTACTTC
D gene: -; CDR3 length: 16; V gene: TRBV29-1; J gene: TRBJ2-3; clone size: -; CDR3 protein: CSVEAASRSHRGTQYF; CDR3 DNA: TGCAGCGTTGAAGCGGCTTCGAGATCCCATAGGGGTACCCAGTATTTT
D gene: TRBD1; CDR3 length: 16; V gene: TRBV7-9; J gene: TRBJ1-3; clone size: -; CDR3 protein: CASIRGTLDSGNTIYF; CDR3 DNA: TGTGCCAGCATCAGGGGGACCCTAGACTCTGGAAACACCATATATTTT